This T cell receptor beta chain was captured by sequencing in a study of spatial heterogeneity in lung cancer. TCRdb itself ran the 5' RACE reads through MiXCR, one entry per CDR3 protein. The table has around 4,400 distinct CDR3 sequences, 20% to 25% seen once. Regarding time point: sample taken at primary tumor resection. The study sequenced unsorted whole RNA from tumor, nontumor lung or frozen PBMC. CDR3 length equals 14 residues. CDR1 and CDR2 (germline): DFQATT, SNEGSKA (reference sequence). After removal of 4 bases from V and 5 bases from J, the junction contained 6 bases not matched to a gene. By share of the sample, this clonotype is medium-sized. The library was built for alpha chains, so this beta chain is an off-target read and its size means little.

This specimen consisted of normal lung tissue next to the tumor, obtained at surgery. This clonotype was sampled from a female donor with early-stage non-small cell lung cancer. The chain uses TRBV20-1 and TRBJ2-5; 11 nucleotides line up with TRBD2. The CDR3, as DNA: TGCAGTGCTATAGCGGGAGGGCAACCGGAGACCCAGTACTTC. It encodes CSAIAGGQPETQYF.